This TCR beta chain is drawn from a study of cytomegalovirus exposure and HLA in healthy donors (dated by TCRdb to 2016 to 2017). About the study as a whole: An earlier analysis of approximately 590 of the donors reported approximately 270 Gb of sequence data and 117 million unique TCR beta sequences from about 180 million T cells. About 280 gigabases of sequencing data and around 88 million unique TCR sequences made up an early release that covered fewer than 650 HLA-typed donors. Among the roughly 390 genotyped donors, around 81% belonged to the genetic ancestry cluster associated with self-reported Caucasian donors. The aim of the study was to test whether cataloging public T cell receptors could identify signatures of past pathogen exposure. The study used immunosequencing to profile the T cell repertoires of approximately 650 subjects and linked those repertoires to cytomegalovirus serostatus. Along with the roughly 700-subject first cohort, a separate validation cohort of over 90 different subjects was used. To predict cytomegalovirus infection status, the study brought together high-throughput TCR immunosequencing, statistical association of individual TCRs with disease status, and machine learning. A later analysis re-examined previously published TCR beta repertoires from around 670 donors and added high-resolution HLA genotyping to investigate patterns of TCR occurrence. Rather than using new phenotypic data, the later analysis identified candidate immune exposures from TCR beta sequences and from how often those sequences occurred across donors. To decide whether each TCR beta V gene segment behaved as functional or pseudogenic, an earlier analysis of approximately 590 of the donors relied on high-throughput TCR beta sequencing. Donor age, sex, ethnicity and CMV serostatus were collected together with the repertoire data. A later genetic analysis took genome-wide SNP genotypes for 398 of the 666 donors and used that subset as a discovery cohort. Every repertoire in the discovery cohort had been generated on one and the same sequencing platform. Both class I and class II loci were covered by HLA typing, at four-digit resolution. The number of donors typed differed by locus, with about 620-630 for A, B, C, DRB1 and DQB1, 522 for DQA1, 606 for DPA1, and around 450 for DPB1. Roughly five DR-DQ haplotypes were treated as single units for association and clustering because of strong linkage in the cohort. Among about 400 genotyped donors of the cohort, an average of roughly 230,000 unique TCR beta nucleotide sequences was sequenced per donor, of which about 20% were non-productive.

Libraries were built with the immunoSEQ multiplex PCR assay. For the multiplex PCR, a mixture combining 60 forward primers for TCR Vbeta segments and 13 reverse primers for TCR Jbeta segments was used. The CDR3 region of rearranged TCR beta genes was amplified from genomic DNA by a multiplex PCR assay. The amplified TCR beta libraries were sequenced on the Illumina HiSeq System as 87-base-pair reads. The original methods were these. In a later analysis, tens of millions of unique TCR beta chains were counted across the approximately 640 repertoires, and roughly 10 million of these chains were shared by at least two donors. A nearest-neighbor algorithm error-corrected the raw reads and collapsed the reads into unique sequences, merging closely related sequences to remove PCR and sequencing errors. To assign V, D and J gene segments, CDR3 sequences were aligned to IMGT reference sequences. Each retained sequence needed at least a six-nucleotide match to both a V gene segment and a J gene segment. Rearrangements were called productive when the CDR3 lacked stop codons and stayed in frame with V and J; all others were non-productive. CDR3 was defined by IMGT convention, running from the second conserved V-encoded cysteine to the conserved J-encoded phenylalanine. Sequences without an unambiguous match to a single V gene segment were excluded from the earlier analysis of about 630 of the donors. An earlier analysis of several hundred of the donors classified V segments as functional when productive rearrangements were above 56.7% and as segregating when the standard deviation between donors was above 5%. To diagnose cytomegalovirus status from the catalog of TCR beta chain sequences, a statistical classification framework was built. A later analysis assigned V and J genes by comparing TCR nucleotide sequences with IMGT/GENE-DB human TR gene sequences. The TCRdist pipeline was used in a later analysis to assign CDR3 sequences and most-parsimonious VDJ recombination scenarios. A later analysis defined each TCR beta chain by its CDR3 amino acid sequence plus V-gene family, and excluded reads lacking a unique V-gene family. A later analysis removed 592 highly shared, low-generation-probability nucleotide sequences to deal with suspected cross-contamination and a sequencing artifact. For each public chain, a later analysis derived a clonal expansion index from normalized ranks of inferred template counts within each repertoire. Generation probabilities in a later analysis came from a VDJ recombination model fitted to out-of-frame rearrangements, and those results were checked against IGoR. A later analysis scored TCR-TCR, TCR-HLA and TCR-CMV co-occurrence with hypergeometric tests, applying a repertoire-size bias correction to TCR pairs. To estimate false discovery rates, a later analysis permuted the HLA or CMV assignments 20 times. In a later analysis, co-occurring TCRs were grouped with DBSCAN, and TCRdist sequence similarity was added when clustering was performed within HLA-allele-positive subsets. Co-occurrence clustering excluded repertoires with fewer than 30,000 or more than 120,000 public chains, plus five with anomalous nucleotide sharing. TCRdb re-hosts the immuneACCESS table, in-frame sequences only. Its copies lack some clones; in the studies checked, an unresolved V gene accounts for under half of them, and the cause for the rest is not known. V, J and clone size were drawn from that table, and D and trimming were deduced from the DNA. The sample yields about 140,000 clones; about 75% were counted once. The ten most abundant clones make up around 10% of the sample.

Study-wide findings and limitations: A later analysis associated about 17,000 TCR beta sequences with specific HLA alleles at a false discovery rate of 0.05. A group of highly shared sequence variants was considered likely to be a technical artifact of the sequencing pipeline. Because counts were too low, about 18 rarely observed V segments, including chromosome 9 orphons, were left out of the earlier analysis of approximately 500 of the donors. Cytomegalovirus status was reported to be diagnosed by the classifier with high specificity and sensitivity in both the original and validation cohorts. The 87-base-pair reads could not distinguish some IMGT-functional V segments, including TRBV6-2 and TRBV6-3, so those segments were excluded. The study gave a list of more than 150 TCR beta chains associated with cytomegalovirus. A later analysis found that most CMV-associated TCR beta chains appeared HLA-restricted, with HLA associations seemingly driven largely by CMV exposure. Presence/absence analyses assumed roughly uniform sequencing depth across donors, an assumption that may not hold. In a later analysis, HLA-associated TCR beta chains were found to be more clonally expanded and to have lower generation probabilities than equally common non-associated chains. It was suggested by the authors that the approach could potentially be generalized to other disease states and immunological phenotypes. While some public TCRs were present in many individuals, most TCR sequences turned up only very rarely across donors. An earlier analysis of several hundred of the donors showed that most TCR beta V segments appeared in productive rearrangements either about 90% or about 30% of the time, which broadly matched IMGT annotations. For the cohort, immune exposure information was limited to CMV serostatus. According to a later analysis, TCR association rates differed among HLA loci, with DRB1 alleles showing the most associated TCRs and HLA-C alleles showing the fewest. A later analysis reported that several top co-occurrence clusters appeared linked to parvovirus B19, influenza, CMV and Epstein-Barr virus. In a later genetic analysis, a missense DCLRE1C variant was associated with V-gene and J-gene trimming of TCR beta chains, and the association was replicated in an independent cohort. Linkage disequilibrium might explain the correlated functional status among segregating V segments, but an unknown experimental factor could not be excluded. In this cohort, only TCR beta chains were sequenced, and detectable features were limited by the absence of alpha or paired-chain data. When HLA alleles, especially DR and DQ, strongly co-occurred, TCR associations were difficult to assign to individual alleles. HLA typing was unavailable for some donors at each locus, so association tests used only the typed subset. In a later genetic analysis, fewer N-insertions in productive TCRs were reported among donors in an Asian-associated ancestry cluster than the 666-donor mean. A further reported finding was that TCR beta sequences accurately predicted the HLA-A and HLA-B alleles for most subjects in the first cohort. A few of the identified cytomegalovirus-associated TCR beta chains were confirmed in vitro to be specific for cytomegalovirus antigens.

The germline V gene encodes CDR1 SGHTA and CDR2 FQGNSA. The CDR3 sequence holds 14 residues, the cysteine and phenylalanine included. Only the CDR3 DNA stays, 42 bases, in frame from base 1. Relative to germline, V is 1 base shorter and J is 1 base shorter, with 7 bases between their ends. The cohort consisted of hundreds of healthy bone marrow donors. All cohort members were sampled while nominally healthy, although unrecorded immune exposures were likely present. The donor tested CMV seropositive and was one of the 289 seropositive cohort members. Each donor provided a peripheral blood sample, and peripheral blood mononuclear cells were used for TCR beta sequencing. Genomic DNA was extracted from the blood cell samples with the Qiagen DNeasy Blood Extraction Kit. Remarks on this clone: It lacks a known antigen. There are no base qualities to consult, and no much larger clone falls within one base.

The sequencing sample was made of PBMCs. The sequence derives from a man younger than 35 in good health and CMV-seropositive. The chain links TRBV7-2 with TRBJ1-1; the D segment cannot be called with confidence. The CDR3: CASSLVSGNTEAFF. The DNA reads TGTGCCAGCAGCTTAGTCTCGGGGAACACTGAAGCTTTCTTT.